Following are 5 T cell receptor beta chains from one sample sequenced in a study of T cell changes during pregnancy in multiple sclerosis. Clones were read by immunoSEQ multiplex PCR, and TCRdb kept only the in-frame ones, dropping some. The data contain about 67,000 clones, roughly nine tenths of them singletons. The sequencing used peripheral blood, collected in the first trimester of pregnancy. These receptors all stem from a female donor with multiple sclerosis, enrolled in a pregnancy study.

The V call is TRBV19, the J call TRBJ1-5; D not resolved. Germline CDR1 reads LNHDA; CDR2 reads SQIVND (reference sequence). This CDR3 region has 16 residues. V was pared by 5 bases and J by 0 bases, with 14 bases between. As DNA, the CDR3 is TGTGCCAGTAGTTTTAGAGCCTTGTATAGCAATCAGCCCCAGCATTTT. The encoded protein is CASSFRALYSNQPQHF.

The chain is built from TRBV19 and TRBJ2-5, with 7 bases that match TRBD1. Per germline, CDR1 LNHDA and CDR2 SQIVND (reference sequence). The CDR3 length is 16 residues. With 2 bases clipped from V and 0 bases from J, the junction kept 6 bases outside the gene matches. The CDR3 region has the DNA TGTGCCAGTAGTATAAAGACAGGGAACCACCAAGAGACCCAGTACTTC. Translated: CASSIKTGNHQETQYF.

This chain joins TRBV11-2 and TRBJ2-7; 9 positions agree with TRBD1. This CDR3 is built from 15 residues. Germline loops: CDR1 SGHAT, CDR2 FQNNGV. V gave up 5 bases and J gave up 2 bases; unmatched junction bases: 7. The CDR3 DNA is TGTGCCAGCAGCGACCGGGACAGGGAGCCCTACGAGCAGTACTTC. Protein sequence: CASSDRDREPYEQYF.

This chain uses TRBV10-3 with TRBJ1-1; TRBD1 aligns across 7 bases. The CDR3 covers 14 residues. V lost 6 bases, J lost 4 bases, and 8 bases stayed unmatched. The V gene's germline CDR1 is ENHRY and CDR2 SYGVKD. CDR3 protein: CAIRLTTGTTEAFF. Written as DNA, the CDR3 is TGTGCCATCAGACTTACGACAGGGACCACTGAAGCTTTCTTT.

CDR3: CAWSTGTGAMKAFF. CDR3 coding DNA: TGTGCCTGGAGTACCGGGACAGGGGCAATGAAGGCTTTCTTT. This chain connects TRBV30 to TRBJ1-1; 10 bases map to TRBD1. Germline-derived CDR1 and CDR2 are GTSNPN and SVGIG (reference sequence). The CDR3 runs 14 residues. V shed 2 bases and J 11 bases; nucleotides not matched to a gene: 11.